This TCR beta chain was observed in a study of PD-1 blockade in classical Hodgkin lymphoma (dated by TCRdb to 2020 to 2022). Study-wide context: Nivolumab dosing was 3 mg/kg intravenously every 2 weeks, continuing until either disease progression or unacceptable toxicity. A peripheral blood immune signature of response to PD-1 blockade in classical Hodgkin lymphoma was defined using TCR beta sequencing and CyTOF.

The Qiagen DNeasy kit was used to extract genomic DNA from unsorted PBMCs and from the negatively selected CD4+ and CD8+ fractions. TCR beta CDR3 regions were subjected to amplification by immunoSEQ multiplex PCR with primers that anneal to V and J segments. Amplification bias was minimized using a synthetic immune receptor repertoire, and residual bias was removed computationally after sequencing. The paper's data handling went like this. Repertoire diversity was quantified as the Shannon entropy index using custom Python scripts. The unsorted, CD4+ and CD8+ repertoires were each analyzed separately, with the exception of combined analyses, where CD4+ and CD8+ sequences were merged in silico. A clone was considered expanded if an increase in frequency of at least 2-fold after treatment relative to C1D1 was found, and a pseudocount of 0.5 was applied to clones undetected at baseline. Clones with 0 or 1 copy at C1D1 were defined as singleton clones, while clones with 2 or more copies were defined as non-singleton clones. By matching protein sequences in sorted samples from the same patient, clones expanded in unsorted samples were annotated as CD4+, CD8+ or unknown. Wilcoxon tests were applied to paired samples to test diversity changes from C1D1 to C4D1. As stored in TCRdb, this immuneACCESS dataset retains in-frame rearrangements with V and J assigned. A fraction of the clones does not appear; measured against another copy, unresolved V genes explain less than half of the discrepancy, and the remainder lacks a known reason. V and J calls and clone size come straight from that table; D and trimming were deduced from the DNA. The sample table holds 45,000 to 55,000 clones, of which about 85% were seen once. The ten largest clonotypes hold 15% to 20% of the sample.

The investigation overall reported the following: Only a single clinical trial cohort was studied, and what caused the repertoire differences, possibly disease activity or prior therapy, remained undefined. Baseline TCR diversity was reported as lower in newly diagnosed patients than in healthy donors, and lower still in relapsed/refractory patients. Patients starting nivolumab less than 1 year after ASCT had lower diversity and were excluded from later analyses to avoid confounding by immune reconstitution. CD4+ but not CD8+ TCR diversity rose significantly by C4D1 (p=0.0027 vs p=0.16), most apparent in complete responders (p=0.02). Baseline diversity similar to that of newly diagnosed patients was observed in trial patients achieving complete response, whereas significantly lower diversity was observed in partial responders and progressors.

Trimming takes 1 base from V and 1 base from J, and the germline ends sit 3 bases apart. The germline V gene gives CDR1 as SGHVS and CDR2 as FQNEAQ. From the cysteine through the phenylalanine, the CDR3 covers 13 amino acids. Of the read, only the CDR3 DNA is kept; its 39 bases are in frame from base 1. The sample's time point label is to be understood as: cycle 1 day 1 (C1D1), immediately before nivolumab initiation. Every trial patient had relapsed after autologous stem cell transplantation, and cohorts A, B and C differed in prior brentuximab vedotin exposure. The trial cohort comprised 56 patients with relapsed/refractory classical Hodgkin lymphoma whose best overall responses were complete response, partial response or progressive disease. Trial patients were treated with single-agent nivolumab in the multi-cohort phase II CheckMate 205 trial. Best overall response was determined by an independent review committee according to the 2007 International Working Group response criteria. Trial PBMCs were collected immediately before nivolumab initiation (C1D1) and during therapy at cycle 2 day 1 and cycle 4 day 1. Peripheral blood was collected in 8 mL Vacutainer Cell Preparation Tubes, from which PBMCs were isolated by centrifugation and then cryopreserved.

Regarding this clone: Its antigen remains undetermined. Base qualities were left out, and no much larger clone turns up one base away.

The TCR was taken from a human donor with classical Hodgkin lymphoma. This sample comprised peripheral blood mononuclear cells (PBMCs), obtained at baseline. The sequence joins TRBV7-8 to TRBJ2-3, with the D gene too uncertain to name. The CDR3 protein is CASSLVGTDTQYF. The bases read TGTGCCAGCAGCTTAGTTGGCACAGATACGCAGTATTTT.